This TCR beta chain was profiled in a study of T cell clones after liver transplantation (dated by TCRdb to the late 2010s). As for the study more broadly: The samples were obtained from ITN030ST, a randomized trial that attempted immunosuppression withdrawal within 2 years after liver transplantation. Donor-reactive T cell clones were identified by TCRbeta sequencing following a pre-transplant mixed lymphocyte reaction and were subsequently tracked in post-transplant blood. Third party-reactive TCRbeta sequences from pre-transplant MLRs were also identified as an antigen-independent comparator for donor-reactive sequences. Three of the eight recipients were HCV-positive; the others were transplanted for non-autoimmune, non-viral indications. Until randomization at 12-24 months post-transplant, subjects were given standard immunosuppression, with no induction therapy. To count as tolerant, a recipient had to stay completely off immunosuppression for at least one year without liver enzymes climbing beyond twice the upper limit of normal. Blood samples were taken pre-transplant, pre-randomization before withdrawal, and post-randomization after full withdrawal or failed withdrawal. The study cohort included 8 liver transplant recipients, of whom 3 were classified as tolerant and 5 as non-tolerant.

Unstimulated PBMCs, after thawing, were stained for CD3, CD4 and CD8 and then FACS-sorted into CD3+CD4+ and CD3+CD8+ populations. All 8 studied subjects were randomized to immunosuppression withdrawal. The Qiagen DNeasy Blood and Tissue Kit was used for isolation of genomic DNA. Study-level results and caveats: Because allograft tissue specimens were not available, migration of donor-reactive T cells into the graft, rather than deletion, may have occurred. In a couple of subjects, low numbers of available donor cells limited the measurable donor-reactive repertoire. Circulating donor-reactive CD4 TCRbeta sequences fell significantly post-transplant in most of the 8 subjects, irrespective of tolerance or HCV status. When repertoire turnover was taken into account, detection of donor-reactive sequences was significantly reduced in 7 of 8 subjects for CD4 and in 8 of 8 subjects for CD8. The conclusions were considered preliminary, being limited by small, heterogeneous patient numbers and non-standardized post-transplant time points. The decline in donor-reactive sequences exceeded the decline in third party-reactive sequences, suggesting partial antigen-specific deletion that was unrelated to withdrawal success.

From cysteine to phenylalanine, the CDR3 is 14 amino acids long. The entry retains the CDR3 DNA only, 42 bases that are in frame from base 1. The germline V and J ends show losses of 7 bases and 6 bases respectively, and no gene match explains 8 bases of the junction. The germline V gene specifies SNHLY as CDR1 and FYNNEI as CDR2. Details on this clone: Its antigen remains unidentified. Per-base qualities were not stored, and no clone one base away is much larger.

Frozen genomic DNA underwent high-throughput TCRbeta CDR3 sequencing by immunoSEQ, including PCR amplification, mapping, bias correction and internal controls. The authors' analysis ran thus. Productive rearrangements were kept, and unique TCRbeta sequences were defined by CDR3 nucleotide sequence plus V and J gene. For a sequence to be called donor-reactive, it needed a frequency of at least 0.01% and at least 5-fold expansion in CFSE-low cells compared with unstimulated pre-transplant cells. Per-subject minimum frequency thresholds, based on the lowest-template unstimulated sample, ensured at least 90% detection power. Jensen-Shannon divergence between the top 1000 TCRbeta sequences after and before transplant was used to measure repertoire turnover. Changes in detection of donor-reactive sequences were assessed with two-sided Fisher's exact tests. Not all clones reach the TCRdb copy of this immuneACCESS table, which keeps in-frame sequences only. Checked studies attribute under half of the gap to unresolved V genes and leave the rest unexplained. The V and J calls and clone size were taken over from that table, and D and trimming were inferred from the DNA. Here the sample has fewer than 45,000 clones; around 84% occur a single time. The ten largest clones take up approximately 2.7% of the sample.

Recombination joined TRBV2 with TRBJ2-2, with 7 central nucleotides matching TRBD1. This sequence was found in a human patient who received a liver transplant. Where a transplant has occurred, the graft donor may have supplied some of the T cells. This specimen was CD4+ T cells from blood, taken 24 months after liver transplant. The base sequence is TGTGCCAGCACCGGAACAGGGGCAGCCGGGGAGCTGTTTTTT. Protein translation: CASTGTGAAGELFF. With the portions outside the CDR3 filled from the reference TRBV2 and TRBJ2-2 genes, the complete variable region becomes EPEVTQTPSHQVTQMGQEVILRCVPISNHLYFYWYRQILGQKVEFLVSFYNNEISEKSEIFDDQFSVERPDGSNFTLKIRSTKLEDSAMYFCASTGTGAAGELFFGEGSRLTVL.